The clone carrying this TCR beta chain was found many times. The sample originates from a study of spatial heterogeneity in lung cancer. Study overall: Samples came from roughly 70 TRACERx patients with untreated early-stage lung cancer. The average appearance count of each unique TCR and UMI combination in raw reads was more than 9.5.

Each TCR cDNA molecule carried a unique molecular identifier. TCRdb fed the 5' RACE reads into MiXCR, producing one record per CDR3 protein. The table shows over 40,000 distinct CDR3 sequences, with 12% occurring only once. As for time point: blood at routine non-recurrence follow-up after resection. Germline CDR1 KGHSH, CDR2 LQKENI. With 3 bases removed from V and 3 bases from J, the gap between germline ends came to 11 bases. The CDR3 contains 14 residues. V is TRBV18 and J is TRBJ1-1, with D possibly matching TRBD1 (6 bases). This receptor was identified in a male donor with early-stage non-small cell lung cancer. The input for sequencing was PBMCs, taken at follow-up. In DNA form, the CDR3 reads TGTGCCAGCTCACCCCCCGGGGGCCACACTGAAGCTTTCTTT. Residues: CASSPPGGHTEAFF.